These 4 T cell receptor beta chains were sequenced from one sample in a study of glioma-infiltrating T cells. Using RNA template, CDR3s of TCR alpha and beta were amplified with iRepertoire arm-PCR. TCRdb re-called the multiplex PCR reads through MiXCR, storing one row per CDR3 protein. Of 300,000 to 450,000 distinct CDR3 sequences listed, 41% are singletons. Material for sequencing was glioma tissue, nonneoplastic brain tissue, or PBMCs (not recorded which). These receptors were collected from a human donor with low-grade glioma or glioblastoma, undergoing nonglioma brain surgery, or in good health (not recorded which).

Remarks on this clonotype: One end of the junction is discordant with germline, which a read error may explain. This chain uses TRBV15 with TRBJ2-7; 13 nucleotides match TRBD2. Germline V gene sequence: CDR1 LNHNV, CDR2 YYDKDF (reference sequence). This CDR3 region has 20 residues. In DNA form, the CDR3 reads TGTGCCACCAGCGATCCGGAGGGGACTAGCGGGATAGTGAGATCCTACGACCAGTACTTC. Translating gives CATSDPEGTSGIVRSYDQYF.

The chain couples TRBV6-5 to TRBJ2-1; 11 positions agree with TRBD2. The CDR3 extends over 16 amino acids. The V segment lost 4 bases and the J segment 7 bases; nucleotides outside the gene matches: 9. In germline, CDR1 is MNHEY, CDR2 SVGAGI. The CDR3 nucleotides are TGTGCCAGCAGTTCGTCGGGACTAGCGGTATGGAATGAGCAGTTCTTC. Protein sequence: CASSSSGLAVWNEQFF.

This sequence joins TRBV4-1 and TRBJ2-1; the match to TRBD2 covers 7 bases. Germline V gene sequence: CDR1 MGHRA, CDR2 YSYEKL. The CDR3 sequence is 15 residues long. After removal of 0 bases from V and 1 base from J, the junction contained 0 bases not matched to a gene. CDR3 coding DNA: TGCGCCAGCAGCCAAGATAGCGGGTCCTACAATGAGCAGTTCTTC. Encoded protein: CASSQDSGSYNEQFF.

This clonotype was counted ten times or more. This sequence joins TRBV27 and TRBJ1-6; a weak D match, TRBD1 (6 bases). V lost 7 bases, J lost 10 bases, and 17 bases lay in between. Germline V gene lookup returns CDR1 MNHEY and CDR2 SMNVEV (reference sequence). The CDR3 consists of 14 residues. The DNA of the CDR3 is TGTGCCAGCACCAAACGGGCAGGGGAGTCACCCCTCCACTTT. Its protein is CASTKRAGESPLHF.